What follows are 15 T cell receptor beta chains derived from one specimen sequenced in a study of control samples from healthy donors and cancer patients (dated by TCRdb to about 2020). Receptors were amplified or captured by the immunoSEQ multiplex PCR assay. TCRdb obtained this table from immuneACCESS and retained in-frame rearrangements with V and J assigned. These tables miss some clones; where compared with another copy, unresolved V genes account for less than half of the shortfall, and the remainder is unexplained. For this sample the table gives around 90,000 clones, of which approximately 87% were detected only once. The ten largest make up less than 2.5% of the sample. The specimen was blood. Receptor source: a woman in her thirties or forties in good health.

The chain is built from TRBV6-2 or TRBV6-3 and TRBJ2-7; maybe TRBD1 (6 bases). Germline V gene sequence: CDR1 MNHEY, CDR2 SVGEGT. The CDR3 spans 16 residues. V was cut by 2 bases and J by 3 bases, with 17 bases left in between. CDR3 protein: CASSYLLTGDYYEQYF. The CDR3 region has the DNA TGTGCCAGCAGTTACCTCCTGACAGGAGACTACTACGAGCAGTACTTC.

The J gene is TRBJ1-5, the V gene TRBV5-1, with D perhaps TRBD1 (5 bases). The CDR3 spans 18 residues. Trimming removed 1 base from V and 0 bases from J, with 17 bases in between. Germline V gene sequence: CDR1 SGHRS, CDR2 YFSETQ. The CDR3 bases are TGCGCCAGCAGCTTGAAGGAAGGTCGGGGACGTAGCAATCAGCCCCAGCATTTT. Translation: CASSLKEGRGRSNQPQHF.

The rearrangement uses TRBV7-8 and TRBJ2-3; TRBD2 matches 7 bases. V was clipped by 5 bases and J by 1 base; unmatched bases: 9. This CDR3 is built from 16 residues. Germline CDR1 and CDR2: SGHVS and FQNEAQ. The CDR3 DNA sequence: TGTGCCAGCAGCCCACGAGCGGGGATGGGCACAGATACGCAGTATTTT. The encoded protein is CASSPRAGMGTDTQYF.

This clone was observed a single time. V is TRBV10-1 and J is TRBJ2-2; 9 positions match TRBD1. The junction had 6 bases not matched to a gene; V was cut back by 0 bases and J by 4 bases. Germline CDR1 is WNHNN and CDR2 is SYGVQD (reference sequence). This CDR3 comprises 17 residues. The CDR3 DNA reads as TGCGCCAGCAGTGAGTCGTTAGGACAGGGGACCACCGGGGAGCTGTTTTTT. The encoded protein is CASSESLGQGTTGELFF.

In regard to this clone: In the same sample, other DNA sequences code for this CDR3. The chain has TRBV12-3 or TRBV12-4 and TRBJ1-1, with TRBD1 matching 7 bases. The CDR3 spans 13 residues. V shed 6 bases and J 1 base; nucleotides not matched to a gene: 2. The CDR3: CASRGQKNTEAFF. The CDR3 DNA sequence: TGTGCCAGCAGGGGACAGAAGAACACTGAAGCTTTCTTT.

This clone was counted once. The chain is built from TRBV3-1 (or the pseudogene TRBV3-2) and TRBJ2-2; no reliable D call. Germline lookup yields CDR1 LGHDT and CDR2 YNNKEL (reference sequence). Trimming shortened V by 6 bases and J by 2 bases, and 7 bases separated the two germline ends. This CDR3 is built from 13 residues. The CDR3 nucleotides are TGTGCCAGCAGACAGACCAACACCGGGGAGCTGTTTTTT. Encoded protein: CASRQTNTGELFF.

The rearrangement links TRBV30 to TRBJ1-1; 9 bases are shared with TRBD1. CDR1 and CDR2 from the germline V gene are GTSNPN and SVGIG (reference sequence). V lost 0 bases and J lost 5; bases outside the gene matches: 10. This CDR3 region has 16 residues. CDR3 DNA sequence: TGTGCCTGGAGTGTTTCGGGACAGGGAAGGGGGACTGAAGCTTTCTTT. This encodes CAWSVSGQGRGTEAFF.

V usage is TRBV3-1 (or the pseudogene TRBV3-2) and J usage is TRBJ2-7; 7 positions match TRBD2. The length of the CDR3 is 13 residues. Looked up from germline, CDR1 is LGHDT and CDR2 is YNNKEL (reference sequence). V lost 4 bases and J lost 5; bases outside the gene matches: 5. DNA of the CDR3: TGTGCCAGCAGCCTCGGGGGGAGGGACGAGCAGTACTTC. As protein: CASSLGGRDEQYF.

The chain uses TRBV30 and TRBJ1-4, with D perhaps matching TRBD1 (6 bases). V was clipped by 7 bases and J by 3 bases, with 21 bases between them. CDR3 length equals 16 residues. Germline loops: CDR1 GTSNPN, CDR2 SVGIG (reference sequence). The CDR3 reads CALPLEGVGANEKLFF. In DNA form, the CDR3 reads TGTGCCTTACCCCTAGAGGGGGTCGGTGCTAATGAAAAACTGTTTTTT.

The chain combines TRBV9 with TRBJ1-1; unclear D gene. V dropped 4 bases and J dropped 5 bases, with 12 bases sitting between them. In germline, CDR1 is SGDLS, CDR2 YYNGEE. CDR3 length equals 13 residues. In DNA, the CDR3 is TGTGCCAGCAGCCGCGGGGAACCGACTGAAGCTTTCTTT. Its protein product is CASSRGEPTEAFF.

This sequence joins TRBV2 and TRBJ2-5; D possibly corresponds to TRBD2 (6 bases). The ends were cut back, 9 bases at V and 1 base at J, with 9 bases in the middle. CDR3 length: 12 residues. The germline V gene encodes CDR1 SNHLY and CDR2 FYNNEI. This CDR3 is CASLTSQETQYF. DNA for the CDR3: TGTGCCAGTTTGACTAGCCAAGAGACCCAGTACTTC. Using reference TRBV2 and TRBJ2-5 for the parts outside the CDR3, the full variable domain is EPEVTQTPSHQVTQMGQEVILRCVPISNHLYFYWYRQILGQKVEFLVSFYNNEISEKSEIFDDQFSVERPDGSNFTLKIRSTKLEDSAMYFCASLTSQETQYFGPGTRLLVL.

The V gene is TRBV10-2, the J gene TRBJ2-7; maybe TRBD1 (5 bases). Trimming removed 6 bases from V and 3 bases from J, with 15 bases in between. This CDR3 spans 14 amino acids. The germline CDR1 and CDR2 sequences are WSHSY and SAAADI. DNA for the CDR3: TGCGCCAGCAGCACCAAGACAGACGACTACGAGCAGTACTTC. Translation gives CASSTKTDDYEQYF.

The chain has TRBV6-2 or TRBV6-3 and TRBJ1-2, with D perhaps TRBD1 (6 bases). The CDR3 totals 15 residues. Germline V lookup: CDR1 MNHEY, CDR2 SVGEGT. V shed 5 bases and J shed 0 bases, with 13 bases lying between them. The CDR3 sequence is CASSLRRGANYGYTF. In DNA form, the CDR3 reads TGTGCCAGCAGTCTCCGAAGGGGGGCTAACTATGGCTACACCTTC.

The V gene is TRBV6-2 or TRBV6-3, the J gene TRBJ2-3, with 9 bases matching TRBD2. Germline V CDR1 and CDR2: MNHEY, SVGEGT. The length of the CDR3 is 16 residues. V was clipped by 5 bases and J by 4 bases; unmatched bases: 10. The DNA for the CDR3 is TGTGCCAGCAGTACCCCTAGCGGGAAGATTTCAGATACGCAGTATTTT. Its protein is CASSTPSGKISDTQYF.

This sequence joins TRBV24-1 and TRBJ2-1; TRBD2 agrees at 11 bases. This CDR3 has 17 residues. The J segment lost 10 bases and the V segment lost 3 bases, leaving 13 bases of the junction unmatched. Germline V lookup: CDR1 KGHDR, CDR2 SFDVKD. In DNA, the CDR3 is TGTGCCACCAGTGATCTCGGGACTAGCGGCGGGGCGGGAGAGCAGTTCTTC. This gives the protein CATSDLGTSGGAGEQFF.